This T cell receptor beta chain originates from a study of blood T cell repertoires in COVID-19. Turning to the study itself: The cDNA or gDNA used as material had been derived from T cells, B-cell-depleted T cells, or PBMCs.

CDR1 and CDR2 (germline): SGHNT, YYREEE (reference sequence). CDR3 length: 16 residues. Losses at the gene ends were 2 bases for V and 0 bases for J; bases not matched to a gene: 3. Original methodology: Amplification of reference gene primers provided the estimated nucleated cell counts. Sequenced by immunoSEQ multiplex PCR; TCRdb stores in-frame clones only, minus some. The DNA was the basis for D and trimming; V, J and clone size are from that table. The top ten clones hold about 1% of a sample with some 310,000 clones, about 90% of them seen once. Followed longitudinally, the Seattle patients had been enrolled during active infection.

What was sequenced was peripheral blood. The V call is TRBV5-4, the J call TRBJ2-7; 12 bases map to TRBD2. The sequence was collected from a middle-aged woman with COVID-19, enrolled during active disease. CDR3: CASSFRTSGNSYEQYF. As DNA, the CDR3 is TGTGCCAGCAGCTTTCGGACTAGCGGGAACTCCTACGAGCAGTACTTC.